Listed here are 26 T cell receptor beta chains from one sample, sequenced in a study of blood T cells in healthy people across ages. Combining a sample-barcoded 5' primer with a J-beta primer mix, a second PCR ran for roughly 7 to 12 cycles. TCRdb recomputed calls from the 5' RACE reads with MiXCR, one row per CDR3 protein. The sample includes hundreds of thousands of distinct CDR3 sequences, roughly 60% of them seen just once. What was sequenced was blood. The receptors were sampled from a man younger than 40 in good health.

CDR3 protein: CASSSSEETQYF. In DNA, the CDR3 is TGTGCCAGCAGTTCCTCGGAAGAGACCCAGTACTTC. The chain uses TRBV6-2 or TRBV6-3 and TRBJ2-7; D remains ambiguous. The end of the DNA fits TRBJ2-5 better, so the J call may be wrong. Germline CDR1 reads MNHEY; CDR2 reads SVGEGT. The CDR3 totals 12 residues.

This clonotype has a handful of counts. CDR3 nucleotide sequence: TGTGCCAGCAGCTTTGCAGCTAACTCCCCTCTCGAGCAGTACTTC. This translates into CASSFAANSPLEQYF. The V gene is TRBV7-2, the J gene TRBJ2-4; D remains unclear. The J call may be incorrect, as the DNA end agrees better with TRBJ2-7. Germline CDR1 SGHTA, CDR2 FQGNSA. The CDR3 loop spans 15 amino acids.

As DNA, the CDR3 is TGTGCCAGCAATAAGGGACGGGGGTTTAACACCGGGGAGCTGTTTTTT. Translating it yields CASNKGRGFNTGELFF. This chain uses TRBV27 with TRBJ2-2, with D perhaps TRBD2 (6 bases). Germline V gene lookup returns CDR1 MNHEY and CDR2 SMNVEV (reference sequence). Deletions cut 7 bases from V and 2 bases from J, with 17 bases between. CDR3 length equals 16 residues.

This chain links TRBV4-3 with TRBJ2-1; no clear D gene. From germline, CDR1 is LGHNA and CDR2 YSLEER. V was cut by 3 bases and J by 5 bases, with 5 bases left in between. The CDR3 is 12 amino acids. The CDR3 DNA is TGCGCCAGCAGCCAGGAAAACAATGAGCAGTTCTTC. It yields the protein CASSQENNEQFF.

This sequence joins TRBV7-2 and TRBJ2-1; 9 bases align to TRBD2. V lost 2 bases and J lost 8; bases outside the gene matches: 7. Germline V CDR1 and CDR2: SGHTA, FQGNSA. This CDR3 spans 15 amino acids. Written as DNA, the CDR3 is TGTGCCAGCAGCTTAACAGCGGGAGGTGGAGATGAGCAGTTCTTC. This gives the protein CASSLTAGGGDEQFF. Combining the CDR3 with reference TRBV7-2 and TRBJ2-1 gives the whole variable domain GAGVSQSPSNKVTEKGKDVELRCDPISGHTALYWYRQSLGQGLEFLIYFQGNSAPDKSGLPSDRFSAERTGGSVSTLTIQRTQQEDSAVYLCASSLTAGGGDEQFFGPGTRLTVL.

This sequence joins TRBV6-1 and TRBJ2-5; D possibly uses TRBD1 or TRBD2 (5 bases each). This CDR3 is 12 amino acids long. V lost 3 bases and J lost 11, with 13 bases in between. Germline V CDR1 and CDR2: MNHNS, SASEGT. CDR3 region: CASSDWGREQYF. In nucleotides, the CDR3 is TGTGCCAGCAGTGATTGGGGGAGAGAGCAGTACTTC.

This clonotype was seen a few times. The chain joins TRBV7-2 to TRBJ1-5, with a tentative D call TRBD1 (6 bases). CDR1 and CDR2 (germline): SGHTA, FQGNSA. The CDR3 contains 14 residues. V was shortened by 5 bases and J by 8 bases, with 16 bases between the two germline ends. This chain's CDR3 is CASSDRTGREPQHF. In DNA, the CDR3 is TGTGCCAGCAGCGACAGGACCGGAAGGGAGCCCCAGCATTTT.

The chain carries TRBV4-2 and TRBJ1-2; D remains ambiguous. The CDR3 covers 14 residues. Trimming took 3 bases from V and 2 from J, leaving 10 bases between them. Per the germline V gene, CDR1 is LGHNA and CDR2 is YNFKEQ. CDR3 protein: CASSQPGSNYGYTF. CDR3 nucleotides: TGTGCCAGCAGCCAGCCTGGTTCGAACTATGGCTACACCTTC.

CDR3 sequence (DNA): TGTGCCTGGAGCGGACTCTTCACAGATACGCAGTATTTT. This sequence encodes CAWSGLFTDTQYF. The V gene is TRBV30, the J gene TRBJ2-3; TRBD2 might be the D (5 bases). There are 13 residues in the CDR3. Germline V gene sequence: CDR1 GTSNPN, CDR2 SVGIG (reference sequence). V gave up 3 bases and J gave up 2 bases, with 9 bases separating them.

The chain combines TRBV7-7 with TRBJ2-5; 9 nucleotides agree with TRBD1. The CDR3 is 13 amino acids. Per the germline V gene, CDR1 is SSHAT and CDR2 is FNYEAQ (reference sequence). CDR3 bases: TGTGTTAGCAGGGACAGGGTCCAAGAGACCCAGTACTTC. Its protein is CVSRDRVQETQYF.

The rearrangement links TRBV6-5 to TRBJ1-5; no reliable D call. The CDR3 extends over 20 amino acids. Trimming pared 0 bases from V and 3 bases from J, leaving 24 bases between. Germline V gene lookup returns CDR1 MNHEY and CDR2 SVGAGI. The CDR3 loop reads CASSYSMEGGWRASNQPQHF. The CDR3 DNA sequence: TGTGCCAGCAGTTACTCGATGGAGGGCGGGTGGCGGGCCTCCAATCAGCCCCAGCATTTT.

The chain is built from TRBV6-2 or TRBV6-3 and TRBJ1-2, with D perhaps matching TRBD1 (6 bases). V lost 2 bases and J 6 bases, leaving 16 bases between the germline ends. From germline, CDR1 is MNHEY and CDR2 SVGEGT. The CDR3 is made up of 15 amino acids. The chain's CDR3 is CASSYGVLGGNGYTF. The CDR3 DNA is TGTGCCAGCAGTTACGGAGTTCTAGGGGGAAATGGCTACACCTTC.

About this clonotype: At one of its ends the junction is not consistent with the germline gene, which may arise from a read error. The chain employs TRBV28 and TRBJ2-5, with 13 positions matching TRBD2. Germline V gene lookup returns CDR1 MDHEN and CDR2 SYDVKM. The CDR3 spans 15 residues. As DNA, the CDR3 is TGTGCCGGCAGTTTAACTAGCGGGGGGGCGGAGACCCAGTACTTC. Amino acid sequence: CAGSLTSGGAETQYF.

This clonotype was counted a few times. This chain uses TRBV10-3 with TRBJ2-7, with 10 bases aligning to TRBD1. Losses at the gene ends were 7 bases for V and 2 bases for J; bases not matched to a gene: 5. The CDR3 contains 14 residues. The germline gives CDR1 ENHRY, CDR2 SYGVKD. The CDR3 nucleotides are TGTGCCATCACCTCGACAGGGGGCCCCTACGAGCAGTACTTC. This codes for CAITSTGGPYEQYF.

The CDR3 DNA follows: TGTGCCAGCAGCGACCTAGGGGGGCTCGGGCTCTACGAGCAGTACTTC. This codes for CASSDLGGLGLYEQYF. This sequence joins TRBV12-3 or TRBV12-4 and TRBJ2-7; TRBD1 or TRBD2 may be the D gene (6 bases each). Trimming took 6 bases from V and 3 from J, leaving 21 bases between them. The CDR3 length is 16 residues.

The rearrangement links TRBV20-1 to TRBJ2-7; tentative D call: TRBD1 (6 bases). CDR3 length: 14 amino acids. CDR1 and CDR2 (germline): DFQATT, SNEGSKA (reference sequence). Deletions cut 2 bases from V and 2 bases from J, with 13 bases between. CDR3 bases: TGCAGTGCTAGAAGGGGACAAGGACCCTACGAGCAGTACTTC. Protein sequence: CSARRGQGPYEQYF.

The rearrangement links TRBV29-1 to TRBJ2-4; D is possibly TRBD1 (6 bases). The closer fit of TRBJ2-7 to the DNA end suggests the J call may be wrong. The CDR3 is 13 residues long. Germline CDR1 and CDR2: SQVTM and ANQGSEA. The CDR3 spells CSVFPQGSYEQYF. The CDR3 DNA sequence: TGCAGCGTTTTCCCACAGGGTTCCTACGAGCAGTACTTC.

This clonotype appeared once. V gene TRBV5-1 combines with J gene TRBJ2-3; TRBD1 might be the D (5 bases). This CDR3 has 15 amino acids. CDR1 and CDR2 from the germline V gene are SGHRS and YFSETQ. V was cut by 4 bases and J by 2 bases, with 14 bases left in between. The DNA for the CDR3 is TGCGCCAGCAGCAGGAATCCAGGGAACACAGATACGCAGTATTTT. This sequence encodes CASSRNPGNTDTQYF. Filled out from reference TRBV5-1 and TRBJ2-3, the complete variable domain reads KAGVTQTPRYLIKTRGQQVTLSCSPISGHRSVSWYQQTPGQGLQFLFEYFSETQRNKGNFPGRFSGRQFSNSRSEMNVSTLELGDSALYLCASSRNPGNTDTQYFGPGTRLTVL.

DNA for the CDR3: TGTGCCAGCAGTTGGGACCGAGAGATCTACGAGCAGTACTTC. Amino acids: CASSWDREIYEQYF. The chain has TRBV28 and TRBJ2-5; either TRBD1 or TRBD2 may fit D (5 bases each). Near its end, the DNA agrees better with TRBJ2-7, so the J call may be wrong. Germline V lookup: CDR1 MDHEN, CDR2 SYDVKM. The CDR3 length is 14 residues.

This rearrangement joins TRBV9 to TRBJ2-5; maybe TRBD1 (6 bases). The CDR3 is 14 amino acids. Trimming left V 3 bases short and J 2 bases short, with 11 bases between. Germline V gene lookup returns CDR1 SGDLS and CDR2 YYNGEE. DNA of the CDR3: TGTGCCAGCAGCGGTACAGGGTTTCAAGAGACCCAGTACTTC. Translation gives CASSGTGFQETQYF.

This clonotype was seen more than once but under ten times. CDR3 coding DNA: TGTGCCAGCAGCCAAGAAGTGCAGGGAAGCTCCTACAATGAGCAGTTCTTC. Translated: CASSQEVQGSSYNEQFF. This chain joins TRBV4-2 and TRBJ2-1, with D possibly being TRBD1 (5 bases). Trimming took off 0 bases at V and 0 bases at J, with 12 bases between the two ends. The CDR3 has 17 residues. The germline gives CDR1 LGHNA, CDR2 YNFKEQ.

As regards this clonotype: A single base separates this from a much larger clone, so it may be a read error. V usage is TRBV9 and J usage is TRBJ2-3; possibly TRBD1 for D (6 bases). The germline CDR1 and CDR2 sequences are SGDLS and YYNGEE. This CDR3 is built from 14 residues. This chain's CDR3 is CASSVVGAADAQYF. CDR3 DNA sequence: TGTGCCAGCAGCGTAGTGGGGGCGGCAGATGCGCAGTATTTT.

The V call is TRBV4-3, the J call TRBJ2-1, with 12 bases matching TRBD1. With 1 base clipped from V and 9 bases from J, the junction kept 7 bases outside the gene matches. Germline lookup yields CDR1 LGHNA and CDR2 YSLEER. This CDR3 is 16 amino acids long. The CDR3 loop reads CASSQGLGQGAAEQFF. The CDR3, as DNA: TGCGCCAGCAGCCAAGGCCTGGGACAGGGGGCTGCTGAGCAGTTCTTC.

The rearrangement joins TRBV9 to TRBJ1-1; 11 nucleotides align to TRBD1. V was clipped by 2 bases and J by 5 bases; unmatched bases: 2. CDR1 is SGDLS, CDR2 YYNGEE, per germline. This CDR3 region has 14 residues. The CDR3: CASSVRDRGTEAFF. The CDR3 nucleotides are TGTGCCAGCAGCGTCCGGGACAGGGGGACTGAAGCTTTCTTT.

This clonotype has just a few counts. The genes are TRBV20-1 and TRBJ2-4; no clear D. The DNA end is more similar to TRBJ2-7, so the J call may be wrong. CDR3 length: 11 residues. Germline V lookup: CDR1 DFQATT, CDR2 SNEGSKA (reference sequence). The CDR3: CSARASNEQYF. The CDR3, as DNA: TGCAGTGCTCGGGCCTCAAACGAGCAGTACTTC.

This sequence joins TRBV4-2 and TRBJ2-1; TRBD1 agrees at 10 bases. Germline V gene data show CDR1 as LGHNA and CDR2 as YNFKEQ. The CDR3 is 15 residues long. The V gene end was trimmed by 3 bases and the J gene end by 7 bases; junction bases not matched to a gene: 6. This CDR3 is CASSHPGTGENEQFF. The CDR3 DNA is TGTGCCAGCAGCCACCCCGGGACAGGGGAAAATGAGCAGTTCTTC.